Detailed here is one TCR beta chain. Distinct nucleotide sequences in the sample also encode this CDR3. V was shortened by 5 bases and J by 4 bases, with 8 bases between the two germline ends. The V gene's germline CDR1 is MNHEY and CDR2 SVGAGI. This CDR3 has 13 amino acids. The source of the sample is a study of technical replicates of blood from a few donors. The protocol was immunoSEQ multiplex PCR, while the TCRdb copy is restricted to in-frame clones and leaves out a portion. The sample records about 80,000 clones, 95% to 98% being singletons. This clonotype originated in a human donor in good health. The gene calls are TRBV6-5 and TRBJ1-4; no reliable D call. Specimen: T cells isolated from PBMCs. The DNA for the CDR3 is TGTGCCAGCAGTCTCGGTCTTAATGAAAAACTGTTTTTT. Its protein is CASSLGLNEKLFF.